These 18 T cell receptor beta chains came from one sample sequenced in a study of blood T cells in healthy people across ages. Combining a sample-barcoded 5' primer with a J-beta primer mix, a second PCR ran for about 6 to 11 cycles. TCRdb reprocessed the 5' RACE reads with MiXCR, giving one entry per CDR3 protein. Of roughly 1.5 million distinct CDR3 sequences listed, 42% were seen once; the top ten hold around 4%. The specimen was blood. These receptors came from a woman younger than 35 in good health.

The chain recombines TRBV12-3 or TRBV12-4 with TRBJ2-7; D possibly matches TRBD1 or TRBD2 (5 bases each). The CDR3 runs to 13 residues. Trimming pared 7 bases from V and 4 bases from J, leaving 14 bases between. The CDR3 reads CASTPERGYEQYF. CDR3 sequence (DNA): TGTGCCAGCACACCCGAGAGGGGTTACGAGCAGTACTTC.

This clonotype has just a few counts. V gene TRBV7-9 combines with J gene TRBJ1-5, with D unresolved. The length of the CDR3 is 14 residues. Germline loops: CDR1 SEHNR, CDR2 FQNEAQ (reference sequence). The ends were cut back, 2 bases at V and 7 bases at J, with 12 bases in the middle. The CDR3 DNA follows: TGTGCCAGCAGCTTAACGGCAGGTCTCCAGCCCCAGCATTTT. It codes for CASSLTAGLQPQHF.

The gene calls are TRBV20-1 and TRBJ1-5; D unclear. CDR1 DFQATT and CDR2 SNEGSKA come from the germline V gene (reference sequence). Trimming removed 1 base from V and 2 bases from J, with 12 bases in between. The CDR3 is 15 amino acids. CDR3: CSARGSARRNQPQHF. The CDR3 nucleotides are TGCAGTGCTAGAGGGTCTGCTCGGCGCAATCAGCCCCAGCATTTT.

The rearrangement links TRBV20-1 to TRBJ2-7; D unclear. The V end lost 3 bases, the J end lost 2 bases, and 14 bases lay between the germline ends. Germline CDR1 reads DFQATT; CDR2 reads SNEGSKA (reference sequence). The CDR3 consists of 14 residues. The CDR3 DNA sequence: TGCAGTGCTAGTTTGCTAGGAGTTGCCTACGAGCAGTACTTC. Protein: CSASLLGVAYEQYF.

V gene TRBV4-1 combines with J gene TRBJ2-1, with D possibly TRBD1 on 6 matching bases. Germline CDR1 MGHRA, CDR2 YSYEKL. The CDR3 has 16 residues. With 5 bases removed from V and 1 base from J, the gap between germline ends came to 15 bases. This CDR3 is CASSKLQGRSYNEQFF. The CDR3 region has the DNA TGCGCCAGCAGCAAATTACAGGGAAGATCCTACAATGAGCAGTTCTTC.

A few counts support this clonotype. CDR3 DNA: TGTGCCAGCAGCTCCACGAACCTTTATAGCAATCAGCCCCAGCATTTT. It translates to CASSSTNLYSNQPQHF. This chain joins TRBV28 and TRBJ1-5; unclear D gene. V lost 6 bases and J 0 bases, leaving 15 bases between the germline ends. The V gene's germline CDR1 is MDHEN and CDR2 SYDVKM. This CDR3 has 16 residues.

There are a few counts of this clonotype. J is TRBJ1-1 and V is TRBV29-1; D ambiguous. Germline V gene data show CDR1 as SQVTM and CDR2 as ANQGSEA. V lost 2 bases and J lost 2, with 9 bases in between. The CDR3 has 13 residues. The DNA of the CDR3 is TGCAGCGTTGAACGTCAGGCCAACACTGAAGCTTTCTTT. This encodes CSVERQANTEAFF.

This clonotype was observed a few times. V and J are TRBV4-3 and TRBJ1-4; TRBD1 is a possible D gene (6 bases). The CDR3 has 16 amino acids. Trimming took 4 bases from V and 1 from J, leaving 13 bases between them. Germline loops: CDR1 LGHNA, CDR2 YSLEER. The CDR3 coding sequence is TGCGCCAGCAGCCCTGAACCCAGGGGAACTAATGAAAAACTGTTTTTT. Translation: CASSPEPRGTNEKLFF.

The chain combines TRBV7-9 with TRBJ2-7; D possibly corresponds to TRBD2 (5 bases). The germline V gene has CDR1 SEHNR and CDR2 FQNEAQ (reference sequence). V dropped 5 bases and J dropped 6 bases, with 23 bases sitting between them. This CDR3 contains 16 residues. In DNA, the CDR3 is TGTGCCAGCAGCCCACGGGGAACGGGGAGTGCTTCCGAGCAGTACTTC. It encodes CASSPRGTGSASEQYF.

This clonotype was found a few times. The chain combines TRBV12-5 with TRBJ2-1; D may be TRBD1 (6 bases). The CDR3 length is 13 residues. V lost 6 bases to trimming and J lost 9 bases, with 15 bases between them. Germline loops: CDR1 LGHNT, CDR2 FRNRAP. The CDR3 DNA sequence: TGTGCTAGTGGCCGTAGTCTAGGGGGTGAGCAGTTCTTC. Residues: CASGRSLGGEQFF. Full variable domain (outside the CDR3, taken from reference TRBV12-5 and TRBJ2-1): DARVTQTPRHKVTEMGQEVTMRCQPILGHNTVFWYRQTMMQGLELLAYFRNRAPLDDSGMPKDRFSAEMPDATLATLKIQPSEPRDSAVYFCASGRSLGGEQFFGPGTRLTVL.

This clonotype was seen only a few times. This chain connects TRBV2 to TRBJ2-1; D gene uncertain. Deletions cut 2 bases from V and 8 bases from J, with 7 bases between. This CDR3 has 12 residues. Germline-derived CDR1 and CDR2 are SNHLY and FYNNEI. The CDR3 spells CASSENVYEQFF. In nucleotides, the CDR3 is TGTGCCAGCAGTGAAAATGTCTATGAGCAGTTCTTC.

Here the CDR3 DNA reads TGTGCCAGCAGCAGGACTAGCGGGGTAGATGAGCAGTTCTTC. Protein: CASSRTSGVDEQFF. V usage is TRBV6-4 and J usage is TRBJ2-1; 12 bases match TRBD2. Germline V CDR1 and CDR2: MRHNA, SNTAGT. This CDR3 has 14 amino acids. V lost 6 bases to trimming and J lost 8 bases; unmatched junction nucleotides: 5.

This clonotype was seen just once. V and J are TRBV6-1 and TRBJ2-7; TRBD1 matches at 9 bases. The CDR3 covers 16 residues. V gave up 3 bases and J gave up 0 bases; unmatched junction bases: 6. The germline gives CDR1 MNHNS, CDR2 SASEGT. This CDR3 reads CASSDPRTGASYEQYF. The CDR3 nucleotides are TGTGCCAGCAGTGATCCCAGGACAGGGGCCTCCTACGAGCAGTACTTC.

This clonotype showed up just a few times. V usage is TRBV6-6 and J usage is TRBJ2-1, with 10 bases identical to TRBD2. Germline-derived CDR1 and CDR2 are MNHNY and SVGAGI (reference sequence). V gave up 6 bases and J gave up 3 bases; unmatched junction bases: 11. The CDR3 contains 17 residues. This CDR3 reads CASSWASGRQGYNEQFF. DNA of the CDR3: TGTGCCAGCAGCTGGGCTAGCGGGAGACAAGGCTACAATGAGCAGTTCTTC.

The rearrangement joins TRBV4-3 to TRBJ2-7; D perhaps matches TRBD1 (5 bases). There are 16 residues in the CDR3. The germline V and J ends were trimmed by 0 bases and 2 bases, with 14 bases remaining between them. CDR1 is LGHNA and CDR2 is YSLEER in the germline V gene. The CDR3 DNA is TGCGCCAGCAGCCAAGATATCCAGGGCCTCCCCTACGAGCAGTACTTC. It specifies CASSQDIQGLPYEQYF.

The CDR3 DNA reads TGTGCCAGCAGCGACAGGCGGTACCAGCCCCAGCATTTT. It yields the protein CASSDRRYQPQHF. This sequence joins TRBV12-3 or TRBV12-4 and TRBJ1-5; a weak D match, TRBD1 (6 bases). There are 13 residues in the CDR3. V shed 6 bases and J shed 7 bases, with 13 bases lying between them.

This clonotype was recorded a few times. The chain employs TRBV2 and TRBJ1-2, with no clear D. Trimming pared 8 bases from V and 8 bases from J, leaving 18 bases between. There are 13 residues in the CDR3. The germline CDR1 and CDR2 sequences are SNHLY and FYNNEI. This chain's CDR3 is CASPGYLGDGYTF. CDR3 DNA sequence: TGTGCCAGCCCAGGTTACCTGGGAGACGGCTACACCTTC.

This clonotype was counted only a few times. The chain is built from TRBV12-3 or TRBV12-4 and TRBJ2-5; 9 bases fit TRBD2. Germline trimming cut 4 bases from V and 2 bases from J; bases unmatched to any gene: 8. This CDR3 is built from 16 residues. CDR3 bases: TGTGCCAGCAGTTCCTCTAGCGGGATCCGTCAAGAGACCCAGTACTTC. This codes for CASSSSSGIRQETQYF.